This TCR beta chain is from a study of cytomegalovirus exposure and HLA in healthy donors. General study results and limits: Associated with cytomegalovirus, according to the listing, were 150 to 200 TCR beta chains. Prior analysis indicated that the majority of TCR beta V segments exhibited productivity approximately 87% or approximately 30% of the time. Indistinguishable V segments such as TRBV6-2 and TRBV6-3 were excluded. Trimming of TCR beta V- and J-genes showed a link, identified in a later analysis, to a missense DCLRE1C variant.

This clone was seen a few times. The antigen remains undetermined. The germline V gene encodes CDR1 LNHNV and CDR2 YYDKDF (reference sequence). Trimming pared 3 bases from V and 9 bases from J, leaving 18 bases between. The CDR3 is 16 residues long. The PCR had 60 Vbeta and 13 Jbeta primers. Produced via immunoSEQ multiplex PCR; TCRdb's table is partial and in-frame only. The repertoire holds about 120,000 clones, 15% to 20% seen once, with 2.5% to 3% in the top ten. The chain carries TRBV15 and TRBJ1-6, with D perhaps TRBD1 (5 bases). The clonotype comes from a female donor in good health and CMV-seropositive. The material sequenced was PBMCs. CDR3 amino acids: CATSSLLGGVGSPLHF. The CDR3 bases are TGTGCCACCAGCAGTCTCCTTGGAGGGGTGGGTTCACCCCTCCACTTT. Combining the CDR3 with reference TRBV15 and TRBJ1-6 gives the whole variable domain DAMVIQNPRYQVTQFGKPVTLSCSQTLNHNVMYWYQQKSSQAPKLLFHYYDKDFNNEADTPDNFQSRRPNTSFCFLDIRSPGLGDTAMYLCATSSLLGGVGSPLHFGNGTRLTVT.